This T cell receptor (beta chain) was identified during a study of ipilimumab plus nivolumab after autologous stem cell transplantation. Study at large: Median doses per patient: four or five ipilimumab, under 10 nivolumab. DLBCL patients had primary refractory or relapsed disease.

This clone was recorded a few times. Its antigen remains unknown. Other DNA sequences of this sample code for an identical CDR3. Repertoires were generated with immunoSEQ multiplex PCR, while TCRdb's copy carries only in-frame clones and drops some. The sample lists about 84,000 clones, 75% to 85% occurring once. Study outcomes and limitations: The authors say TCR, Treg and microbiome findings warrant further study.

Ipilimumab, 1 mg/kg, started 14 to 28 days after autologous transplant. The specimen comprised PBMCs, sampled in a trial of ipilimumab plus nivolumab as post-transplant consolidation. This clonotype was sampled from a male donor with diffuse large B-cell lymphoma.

CDR3 DNA sequence: TGTGCCAGCAGTTTATTGAACACCGGGGAGCTGTTTTTT. It yields the protein CASSLLNTGELFF. V gene TRBV27 combines with J gene TRBJ2-2; D uncertain. Germline CDR1 reads MNHEY; CDR2 reads SMNVEV (reference sequence). CDR3 size: 13 residues. Trimming left V 1 base short and J 1 base short, with 1 base between.